This TCR beta chain was recovered during a study of beta chain features in type 1 diabetes. Study outcomes and limitations: In these data, an HLA type influence on TCRB rearrangement remained unresolved. Cells expressing TCR highly could be over-represented by cDNA sequencing.

The authors obtained over 95% purity in all sorted populations. This clone was counted between two and nine times. What it recognizes is unknown. Investigators reverse transcribed all isolated RNA, so they sequenced expressed TCRB transcripts. Method: immunoSEQ multiplex PCR; TCRdb's copy keeps in-frame clones and lacks some. The table shows about 13,000 clones, with about 49% occurring only once. The CDR3 consists of 16 residues. With 0 bases clipped from V and 5 bases from J, the junction kept 4 bases outside the gene matches. The germline gives CDR1 MNHEY, CDR2 SVGAGI. The genes are TRBV6-5 and TRBJ2-1; 10 bases map to TRBD2. The sample consisted of stem cell memory CD4+ T cells from blood. This TCR derives from a man aged 18 to 29 in good health. CDR3 residues: CASSYSSLAGNNEQFF. The CDR3 DNA is TGTGCCAGCAGTTACTCGTCACTAGCGGGGAACAATGAGCAGTTCTTC.